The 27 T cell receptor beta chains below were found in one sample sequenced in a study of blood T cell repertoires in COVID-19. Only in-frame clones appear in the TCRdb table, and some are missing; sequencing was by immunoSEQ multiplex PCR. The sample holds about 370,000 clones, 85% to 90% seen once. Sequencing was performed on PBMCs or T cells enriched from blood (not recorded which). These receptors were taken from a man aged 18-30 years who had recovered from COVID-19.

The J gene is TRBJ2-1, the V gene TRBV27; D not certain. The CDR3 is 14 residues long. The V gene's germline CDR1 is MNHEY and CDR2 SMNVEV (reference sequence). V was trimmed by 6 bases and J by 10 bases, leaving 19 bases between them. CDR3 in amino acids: CASSPMELPGEQFF. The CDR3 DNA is TGTGCCAGCAGCCCTATGGAACTTCCCGGGGAGCAGTTCTTC.

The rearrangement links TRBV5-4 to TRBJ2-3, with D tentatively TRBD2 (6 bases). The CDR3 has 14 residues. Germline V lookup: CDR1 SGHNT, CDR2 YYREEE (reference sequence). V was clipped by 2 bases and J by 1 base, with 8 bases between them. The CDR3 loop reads CASSFGGGTDTQYF. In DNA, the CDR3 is TGTGCCAGCAGCTTCGGCGGGGGCACAGATACGCAGTATTTT.

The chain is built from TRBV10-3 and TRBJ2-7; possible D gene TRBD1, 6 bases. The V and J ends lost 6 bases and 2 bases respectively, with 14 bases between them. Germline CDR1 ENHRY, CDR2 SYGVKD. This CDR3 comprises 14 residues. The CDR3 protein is CAIREQGPTYEQYF. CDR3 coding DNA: TGTGCCATCAGGGAACAGGGACCGACCTACGAGCAGTACTTC.

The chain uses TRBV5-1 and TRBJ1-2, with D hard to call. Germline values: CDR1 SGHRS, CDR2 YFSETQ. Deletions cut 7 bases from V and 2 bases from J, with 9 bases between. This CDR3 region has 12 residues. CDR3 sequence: CASSPGNYGYTF. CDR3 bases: TGCGCCAGCTCCCCGGGGAACTATGGCTACACCTTC.

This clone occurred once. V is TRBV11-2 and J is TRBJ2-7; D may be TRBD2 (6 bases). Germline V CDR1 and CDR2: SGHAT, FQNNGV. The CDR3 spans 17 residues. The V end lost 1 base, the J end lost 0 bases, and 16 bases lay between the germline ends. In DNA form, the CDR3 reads TGTGCCAGCAGCTTAGGTCCTCCCGGAGGGTTCTCCTACGAGCAGTACTTC. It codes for CASSLGPPGGFSYEQYF.

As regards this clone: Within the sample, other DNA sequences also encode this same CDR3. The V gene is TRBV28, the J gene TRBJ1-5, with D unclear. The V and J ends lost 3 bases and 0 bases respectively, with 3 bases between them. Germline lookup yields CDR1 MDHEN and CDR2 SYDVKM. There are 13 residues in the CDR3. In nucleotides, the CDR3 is TGTGCCAGCAGTTTCGGTAGCAATCAGCCCCAGCATTTT. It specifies CASSFGSNQPQHF.

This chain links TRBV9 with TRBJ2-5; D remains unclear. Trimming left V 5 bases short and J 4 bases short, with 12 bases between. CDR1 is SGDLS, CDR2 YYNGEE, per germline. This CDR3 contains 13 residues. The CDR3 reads CASSLTQRETQYF. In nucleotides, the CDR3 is TGTGCCAGCAGTCTTACTCAACGAGAGACCCAGTACTTC.

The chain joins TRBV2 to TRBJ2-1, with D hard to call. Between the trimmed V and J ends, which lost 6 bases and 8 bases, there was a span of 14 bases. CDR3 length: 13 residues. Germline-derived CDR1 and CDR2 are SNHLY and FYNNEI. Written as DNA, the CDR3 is TGTGCCAGCAGAGCCTTCCTGTCGGATGAGCAGTTCTTC. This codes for CASRAFLSDEQFF. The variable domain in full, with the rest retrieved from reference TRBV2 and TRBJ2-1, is EPEVTQTPSHQVTQMGQEVILRCVPISNHLYFYWYRQILGQKVEFLVSFYNNEISEKSEIFDDQFSVERPDGSNFTLKIRSTKLEDSAMYFCASRAFLSDEQFFGPGTRLTVL.

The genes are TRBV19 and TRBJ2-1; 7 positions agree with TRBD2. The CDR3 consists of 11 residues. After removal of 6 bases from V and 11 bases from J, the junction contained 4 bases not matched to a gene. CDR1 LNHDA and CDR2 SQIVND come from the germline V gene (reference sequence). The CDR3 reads CASRGGSKQFF. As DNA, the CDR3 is TGTGCCAGTAGGGGGGGGTCCAAGCAGTTCTTC.

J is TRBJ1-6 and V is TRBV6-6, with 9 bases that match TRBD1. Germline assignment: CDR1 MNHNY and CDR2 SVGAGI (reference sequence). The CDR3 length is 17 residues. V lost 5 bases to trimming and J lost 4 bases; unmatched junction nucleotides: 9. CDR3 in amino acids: CASSPGQGPPYNSPLHF. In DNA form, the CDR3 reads TGTGCCAGCAGTCCAGGACAGGGGCCACCTTATAATTCACCCCTCCACTTT.

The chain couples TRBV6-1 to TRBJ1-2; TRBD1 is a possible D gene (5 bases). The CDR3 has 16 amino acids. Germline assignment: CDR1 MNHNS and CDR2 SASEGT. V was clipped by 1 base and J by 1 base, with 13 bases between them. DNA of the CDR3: TGTGCCAGCAGTGAAGTCCTGGGGCGTGATAACTATGGCTACACCTTC. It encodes CASSEVLGRDNYGYTF.

For the CDR3, the DNA is TGTGCCAGCAGCTCCCCGGGGACTAGCGAGGGTAGGAATACGCAGTATTTT. It encodes CASSSPGTSEGRNTQYF. The V call is TRBV9, the J call TRBJ2-3; TRBD2 matches at 10 bases. The germline V gene has CDR1 SGDLS and CDR2 YYNGEE. V trimming: 4 bases; J trimming: 7 bases; junction bases outside the gene matches: 15. CDR3 length: 17 amino acids.

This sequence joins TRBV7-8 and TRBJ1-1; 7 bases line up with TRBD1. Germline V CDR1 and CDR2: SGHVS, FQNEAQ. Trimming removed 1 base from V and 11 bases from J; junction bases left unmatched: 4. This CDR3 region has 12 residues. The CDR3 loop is CASSLEGARAFF. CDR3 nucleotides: TGTGCCAGCAGCTTAGAGGGGGCCCGGGCTTTCTTT. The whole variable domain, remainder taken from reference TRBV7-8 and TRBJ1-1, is GAGVSQSPRYKVAKRGQDVALRCDPISGHVSLFWYQQALGQGPEFLTYFQNEAQLDKSGLPSDRFFAERPEGSVSTLKIQRTQQEDSAVYLCASSLEGARAFFGQGTRLTVV.

The chain's CDR3 is CASSHPDRGNTEAFF. The CDR3 bases are TGTGCCAGCAGCCATCCGGACAGGGGGAACACTGAAGCTTTCTTT. The J gene is TRBJ1-1, the V gene TRBV4-2; 9 nucleotides line up with TRBD1. V trimming: 3 bases; J trimming: 1 base; junction bases outside the gene matches: 3. The CDR3 extends over 15 amino acids. CDR1 LGHNA and CDR2 YNFKEQ come from the germline V gene.

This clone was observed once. The CDR3: CASSSLREQYF. Here the CDR3 DNA reads TGTGCCAGCAGTTCTCTTCGCGAGCAGTACTTC. The chain couples TRBV12-3 or TRBV12-4 to TRBJ2-7; D unclear. Trimming shortened V by 4 bases and J by 6 bases, and 7 bases separated the two germline ends. This CDR3 has 11 residues.

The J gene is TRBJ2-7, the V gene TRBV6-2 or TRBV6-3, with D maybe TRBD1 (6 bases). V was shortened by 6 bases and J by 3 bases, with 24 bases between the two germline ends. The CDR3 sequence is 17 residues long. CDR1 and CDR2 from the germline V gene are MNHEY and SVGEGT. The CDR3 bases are TGTGCCAGCAGCCCTCCGGGACATAGAAAGCAAAACTACGAGCAGTACTTC. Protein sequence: CASSPPGHRKQNYEQYF.

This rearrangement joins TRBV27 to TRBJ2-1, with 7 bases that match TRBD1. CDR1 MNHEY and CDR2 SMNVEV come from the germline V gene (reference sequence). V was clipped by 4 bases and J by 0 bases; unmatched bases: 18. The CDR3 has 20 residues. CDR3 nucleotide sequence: TGTGCCAGCAGTTCCCCTACAGGGGCGTACCGGCTTAGCTCCTACAATGAGCAGTTCTTC. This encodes CASSSPTGAYRLSSYNEQFF.

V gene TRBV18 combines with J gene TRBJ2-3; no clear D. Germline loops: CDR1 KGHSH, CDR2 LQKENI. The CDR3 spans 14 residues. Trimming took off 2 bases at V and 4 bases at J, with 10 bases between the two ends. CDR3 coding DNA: TGTGCCAGCTCACCAACTAATCCTTCAGATACGCAGTATTTT. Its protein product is CASSPTNPSDTQYF.

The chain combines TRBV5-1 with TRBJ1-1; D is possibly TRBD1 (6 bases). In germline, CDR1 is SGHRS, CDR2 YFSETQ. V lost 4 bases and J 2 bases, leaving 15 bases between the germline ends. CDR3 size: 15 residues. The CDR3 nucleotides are TGCGCCAGCAGCGGCCCACAGGGCGCCAACACTGAAGCTTTCTTT. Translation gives CASSGPQGANTEAFF.

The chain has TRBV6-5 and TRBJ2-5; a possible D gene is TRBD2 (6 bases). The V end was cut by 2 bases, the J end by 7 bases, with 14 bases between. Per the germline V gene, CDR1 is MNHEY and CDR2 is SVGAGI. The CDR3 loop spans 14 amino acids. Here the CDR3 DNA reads TGTGCCAGCAGTTACGGTAGCGGTCCAGGGACCCAGTACTTC. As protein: CASSYGSGPGTQYF.

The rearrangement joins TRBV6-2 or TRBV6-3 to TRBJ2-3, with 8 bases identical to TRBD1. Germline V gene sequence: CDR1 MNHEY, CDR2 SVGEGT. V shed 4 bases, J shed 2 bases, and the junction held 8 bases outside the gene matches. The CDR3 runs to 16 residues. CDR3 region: CASSSPGQALTDTQYF. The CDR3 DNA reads TGTGCCAGCAGTTCTCCGGGACAGGCCCTCACAGATACGCAGTATTTT.

The CDR3 DNA reads TGTGCCAGCAGTTTGGCGGGAGTATATGAGCAGTTCTTC. Its protein product is CASSLAGVYEQFF. The V gene is TRBV6-2 or TRBV6-3, the J gene TRBJ2-1; TRBD2 aligns across 7 bases. V was clipped by 4 bases and J by 8 bases; unmatched bases: 5. The CDR3 is made up of 13 amino acids. Germline CDR1 MNHEY, CDR2 SVGEGT.

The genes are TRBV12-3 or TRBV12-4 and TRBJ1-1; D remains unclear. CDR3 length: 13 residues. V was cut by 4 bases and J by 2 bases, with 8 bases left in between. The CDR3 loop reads CASSWRRNTEAFF. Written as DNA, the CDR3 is TGTGCCAGCAGTTGGAGACGTAACACTGAAGCTTTCTTT.

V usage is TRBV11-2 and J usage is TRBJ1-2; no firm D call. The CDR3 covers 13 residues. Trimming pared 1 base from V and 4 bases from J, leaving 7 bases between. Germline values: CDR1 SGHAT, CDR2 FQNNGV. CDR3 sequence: CASSLGQFYGYTF. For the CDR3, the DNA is TGTGCCAGCAGCTTAGGGCAGTTCTATGGCTACACCTTC.

The CDR3 nucleotides read TGCGCCAGCAGCCATCGTATCGCTAGCGGGAGTTTTGTCGAGCAGTACTTC. The encoded protein is CASSHRIASGSFVEQYF. The J gene is TRBJ2-7, the V gene TRBV4-3, with TRBD2 identical over 10 bases. Germline V lookup: CDR1 LGHNA, CDR2 YSLEER. This CDR3 has 17 amino acids. The V gene end was trimmed by 3 bases and the J gene end by 6 bases; junction bases not matched to a gene: 14.

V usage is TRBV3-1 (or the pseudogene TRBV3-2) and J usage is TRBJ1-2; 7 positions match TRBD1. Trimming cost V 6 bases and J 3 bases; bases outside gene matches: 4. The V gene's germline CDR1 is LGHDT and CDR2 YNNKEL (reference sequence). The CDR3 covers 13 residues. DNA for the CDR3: TGTGCCAGCAGACGACAGGGAGACTATGGCTACACCTTC. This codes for CASRRQGDYGYTF.

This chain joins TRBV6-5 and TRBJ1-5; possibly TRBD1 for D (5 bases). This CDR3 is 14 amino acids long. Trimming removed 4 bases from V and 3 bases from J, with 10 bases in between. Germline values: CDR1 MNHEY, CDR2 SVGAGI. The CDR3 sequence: CASSWKGNNQPQHF. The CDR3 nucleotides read TGTGCCAGCAGTTGGAAGGGGAACAATCAGCCCCAGCATTTT.